This paragraph reports one T cell receptor beta chain. These data come from a study of cytomegalovirus exposure and HLA in healthy donors. The ends were cut back, 3 bases at V and 10 bases at J, with 16 bases in the middle. The CDR3 spans 13 residues. Germline CDR1 reads SGDLS; CDR2 reads YYNGEE. Researchers ran the PCR with 60 Vbeta and 13 Jbeta primers. Assay: immunoSEQ multiplex PCR; the TCRdb copy retains only in-frame clones and omits some. Of about 150,000 clones listed, roughly 84% are singletons. The source of this sequence is a boy between 2 and 15 years old in good health and CMV-seronegative. V gene TRBV9 combines with J gene TRBJ1-2; a possible D gene is TRBD1 (5 bases). Specimen: PBMCs. CDR3 DNA: TGTGCCAGCAGCGCCGGGGGTCCGATCGACTACACCTTC. As protein: CASSAGGPIDYTF.